This TCR beta chain was found in a study of T cell responses to AZD1222 COVID-19 vaccine. General study findings and limits: Elevations in Spike-specific TCR breadth and depth followed administration of two AZD1222 doses. Nearly half of spike-specific TCRs reportedly go after variant regions that carry no mutations.

Method: immunoSEQ multiplex PCR; TCRdb's copy keeps in-frame clones and lacks some. This table holds some 170,000 clones, approximately 88% found once. In the case of this clone: Its matching antigen is unknown.

Per germline, CDR1 KGHDR and CDR2 SFDVKD. The CDR3 runs to 16 residues. The ends were cut back, 4 bases at V and 2 bases at J, with 16 bases in the middle. The rearrangement links TRBV24-1 to TRBJ1-2; possible D gene TRBD1, 6 bases. The sequences come from peripheral blood, collected 28 days after the second AZD1222 dose. This sequence was found in an adult who received the AZD1222 COVID-19 vaccine. CDR3 in amino acids: CATSDWRQVWNYGYTF. In DNA, the CDR3 is TGTGCCACCAGTGACTGGAGACAGGTCTGGAACTATGGCTACACCTTC.